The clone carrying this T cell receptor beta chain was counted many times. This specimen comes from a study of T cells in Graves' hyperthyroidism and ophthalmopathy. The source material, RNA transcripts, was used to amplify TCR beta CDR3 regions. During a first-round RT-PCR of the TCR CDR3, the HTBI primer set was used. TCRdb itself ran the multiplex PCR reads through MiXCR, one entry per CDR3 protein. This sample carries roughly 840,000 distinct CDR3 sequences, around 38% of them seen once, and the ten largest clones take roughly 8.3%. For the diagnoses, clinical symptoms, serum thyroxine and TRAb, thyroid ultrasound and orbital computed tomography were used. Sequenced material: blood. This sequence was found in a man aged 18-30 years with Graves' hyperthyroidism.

CDR3 nucleotides: TGTGCCAGCACTCGTGTCTCGGACTCCTACGAGCAGTACTTC. It translates to CASTRVSDSYEQYF. The gene calls are TRBV2 and TRBJ2-7, with unresolved D. The CDR3 runs 14 residues. CDR1 is SNHLY, CDR2 FYNNEI, per germline. With 7 bases removed from V and 0 bases from J, the gap between germline ends came to 13 bases. Variable domain in full (rest from reference TRBV2 and TRBJ2-7): EPEVTQTPSHQVTQMGQEVILRCVPISNHLYFYWYRQILGQKVEFLVSFYNNEISEKSEIFDDQFSVERPDGSNFTLKIRSTKLEDSAMYFCASTRVSDSYEQYFGPGTRLTVT.